This TCR beta chain was identified during a study of blood T cell repertoires in COVID-19. About the research overall: PBMCs, B-cell-depleted T cells, or T cells were the source of the cDNA or gDNA that made up the material.

Germline values: CDR1 SNHLY, CDR2 FYNNEI. The CDR3 is made up of 18 amino acids. J was trimmed by 15 bases and V by 3 bases; bases with no gene match: 24. Methods used by the authors: Quantification of nucleated cells was approximated via reference gene primer amplification. Clones were read by immunoSEQ multiplex PCR, and TCRdb kept only the in-frame ones, dropping some. V, J and clone size are those of that table, while D and trimming were read from the DNA. The repertoire holds fewer than 110,000 clones, with approximately 90% as singletons. Material: peripheral blood. This receptor was identified in a woman of 80 years or more in a cohort sampled during active COVID-19. The chain recombines TRBV2 with TRBJ2-1, with 9 bases aligning to TRBD2. Written as DNA, the CDR3 is TGTGCCAGCAGTGAGCGGCGGGGGGGCCACCTCCCCTCGCTCCCTGGGTTCTTC. Translation: CASSERRGGHLPSLPGFF.